This is a list of T cell receptor beta chains from one sample in a study of tumor-infiltrating lymphocytes in primary liver carcinoma. TCRdb called the multiplex PCR reads again in MiXCR, with one record for every CDR3 protein. The repertoire has approximately 310,000 distinct CDR3 sequences, 60% to 80% of them found once; the top ten carry approximately 9%. Sequencing input: peripheral blood. The receptors were sampled from a man aged 35 to 55 with primary liver carcinoma and hepatitis B virus infection. CDR3s include the opening cysteine and the closing phenylalanine or tryptophan. Fields, in order: J gene, clone size, V gene, D gene, CDR3 protein, CDR3 DNA. A D gene is named only where the DNA matches it firmly. The size of a clone is reported for some rows only, either as once, few or many, or as a class for expanded clones.

j_gene: TRBJ1-2; abundance: -; v_gene: TRBV6-2/TRBV6-3; d_gene: TRBD1; CDR3aa: CASSGPGQVFAGYTF; CDR3nt: TGTGCCAGTAGTGGCCCGGGACAGGTTTTTGCTGGCTACACCTTC
j_gene: TRBJ2-2; abundance: -; v_gene: TRBV2; d_gene: -; CDR3aa: CTSSGIPTRELFF; CDR3nt: TGTACCAGCAGTGGAATCCCCACCCGGGAGCTGTTTTTT
j_gene: TRBJ2-7; abundance: -; v_gene: TRBV5-5; d_gene: TRBD1; CDR3aa: CTSSFRDRFSYEQYF; CDR3nt: TGTACCAGCAGCTTCCGGGACAGATTCTCCTACGAGCAGTACTTC
j_gene: TRBJ2-5; abundance: -; v_gene: TRBV5-5; d_gene: -; CDR3aa: CTSSRGLQETQYF; CDR3nt: TGTACCAGCTCGCGTGGTCTCCAAGAGACCCAGTACTTC
j_gene: TRBJ2-5; abundance: -; v_gene: TRBV11-1; d_gene: TRBD1; CDR3aa: CVSTPGTGVETQDF; CDR3nt: TGCGTCAGCACCCCCGGGACAGGGGTAGAGACCCAGGACTTC
j_gene: TRBJ2-7; abundance: -; v_gene: TRBV5-1; d_gene: TRBD2; CDR3aa: CASNLGSGGGTYEQYF; CDR3nt: TGCGCCAGTAACTTGGGATCCGGCGGGGGAACCTACGAGCAGTACTTC
j_gene: TRBJ1-2; abundance: few; v_gene: TRBV6-1; d_gene: -; CDR3aa: CASTEGGAVYGYTF; CDR3nt: TGTGCCAGCACCGAAGGGGGGGCGGTCTATGGCTACACCTTC
j_gene: TRBJ1-2; abundance: once; v_gene: TRBV29-1; d_gene: TRBD1; CDR3aa: CAIQGGSNYGYTF; CDR3nt: TGCGCGATCCAGGGGGGTTCTAACTATGGCTACACTTTC
j_gene: TRBJ2-3; abundance: many; v_gene: TRBV7-8; d_gene: TRBD2; CDR3aa: CASSPLGLAADTQYF; CDR3nt: TGTGCCAGCAGCCCCCTCGGACTAGCAGCAGATACGCAGTATTTT
j_gene: TRBJ2-7; abundance: -; v_gene: TRBV4-3; d_gene: TRBD1; CDR3aa: CASSPGQGMWGEYF; CDR3nt: TGCGCCAGCAGTCCGGGACAGGGGATGTGGGGGGAGTACTTC
j_gene: TRBJ1-5; abundance: many; v_gene: TRBV12-3/TRBV12-4; d_gene: -; CDR3aa: CASSLRGQPQHF; CDR3nt: TGTGCCAGCAGCCTACGGGGTCAGCCCCAGCATTTT
j_gene: TRBJ2-7; abundance: few; v_gene: TRBV11-2; d_gene: TRBD2; CDR3aa: CVSSLALAGLEQYF; CDR3nt: TGTGTCAGTAGCTTAGCTCTAGCGGGCCTCGAGCAGTACTTC
j_gene: TRBJ2-3; abundance: -; v_gene: TRBV19; d_gene: TRBD1; CDR3aa: CASRTRQGAQGDTQYF; CDR3nt: TGTGCCAGTAGGACGAGACAGGGGGCGCAAGGTGATACGCAGTATTTT
j_gene: TRBJ2-5; abundance: many; v_gene: TRBV12-3/TRBV12-4; d_gene: TRBD1; CDR3aa: CASSLGQGDQETQYF; CDR3nt: TGTGCCAGCAGTTTAGGACAGGGGGACCAAGAGACCCAGTACTTC